What follows describes a single TCR beta chain. Original methodology: Scientists estimated how many nucleated cells there were by amplifying reference gene primers. Assay: immunoSEQ multiplex PCR; the TCRdb copy retains only in-frame clones and omits some. V and J calls and clone size are as listed in that table; D and trimming were resolved from the DNA. The sample records about 150,000 clones, 80% to 90% being singletons. The sample originates from a study of blood T cell repertoires in COVID-19. About the research overall: The samples span acute and convalescent COVID-19 from the United States, Italy and Spain. PBMCs, B-cell-depleted T cells, or T cells provided the cDNA or gDNA that made up the material.

Germline V gene sequence: CDR1 SGHTA, CDR2 FQGNSA. The V end was cut by 5 bases, the J end by 1 base, with 16 bases between. This CDR3 comprises 16 residues. The TCR sequence derives from a man aged 50-59 years who had recovered from COVID-19. What was sequenced was peripheral blood. The chain recombines TRBV7-2 with TRBJ2-3; D remains ambiguous. DNA of the CDR3: TGTGCCAGCAGCCATACTGCGGTTTACGGCACAGATACGCAGTATTTT. The encoded protein is CASSHTAVYGTDTQYF.